The 30 T cell receptor beta chains reported below all come from one sample, sequenced in a study of blood T cells in healthy people across ages. Primers used in a second PCR of about 6 to 11 cycles were a sample-barcoded 5' primer and a J-beta primer mix. TCRdb re-called the 5' RACE reads through MiXCR, storing one row per CDR3 protein. The sample contains about 970,000 distinct CDR3 sequences, approximately 50% of which appear only once. The sequencing input was blood. Receptor source: a woman aged 60-70 years in good health.

Note on this clonotype: A junction boundary mismatches the germline segment, possibly from a read error. This rearrangement joins TRBV24-1 to TRBJ1-5; D might be TRBD1 (5 bases). The CDR3 loop spans 15 amino acids. CDR1 is KGHDR, CDR2 SFDVKD, per germline. CDR3 sequence: CATSEIRDGNRPQHF. In DNA, the CDR3 is TGTGCCACCAGTGAGATCCGGGACGGCAATCGGCCCCAGCATTTT.

This clonotype was recorded a few times. This chain links TRBV20-1 with TRBJ2-1; 16 bases agree with TRBD2. The CDR3 runs 16 residues. Germline V CDR1 and CDR2: DFQATT, SNEGSKA (reference sequence). The V segment lost 0 bases and the J segment 9 bases; nucleotides outside the gene matches: 5. The DNA for the CDR3 is TGCAGTGCTAGAGAAGGGACTAGCGGGGGGGGTGGTGAGCAGTTCTTC. Its translation is CSAREGTSGGGGEQFF.

Remarks on this clonotype: At one of its ends the junction is not consistent with the germline gene, which may arise from a read error. This sequence joins TRBV9 and TRBJ2-1, with 13 bases aligning to TRBD2. The V gene's germline CDR1 is SGDLS and CDR2 YYNGEE. The CDR3 totals 16 residues. This chain's CDR3 is CANSVAGLAGDNEQFF. For the CDR3, the DNA is TGTGCCAACAGCGTAGCCGGACTAGCGGGAGACAATGAGCAGTTCTTC.

This chain links TRBV10-1 with TRBJ2-1; 8 bases match TRBD1. The J call is uncertain, as TRBJ2-7 better fits the DNA end. Looked up from germline, CDR1 is WNHNN and CDR2 is SYGVQD (reference sequence). CDR3 length equals 16 residues. The CDR3 nucleotides read TGCGCCAGCAGTTTATCCGGGACAGGCTCCTACAATGAGCAGTACTTC. Its protein product is CASSLSGTGSYNEQYF.

In its sample, this clonotype was seen a few times. The chain employs TRBV6-1 and TRBJ2-7, with a tentative D call TRBD1 (5 bases). The CDR3 has 16 amino acids. The V gene lost 3 bases and the J gene lost 0 bases, with 15 bases spanning the gap. Germline CDR1 is MNHNS and CDR2 is SASEGT. The CDR3 region has the DNA TGTGCCAGCAGTGATGTTAGGACAACGAGCTCCTACGAGCAGTACTTC. It yields the protein CASSDVRTTSSYEQYF.

This chain connects TRBV20-1 to TRBJ2-1; TRBD2 matches 8 bases. V gave up 2 bases and J gave up 4 bases; unmatched junction bases: 16. The CDR3 spans 18 residues. The germline V gene encodes CDR1 DFQATT and CDR2 SNEGSKA (reference sequence). The CDR3 coding sequence is TGCAGTGCTAGATACTGGCTAGCGGGCGGTAAGATATACAATGAGCAGTTCTTC. Translation gives CSARYWLAGGKIYNEQFF.

The table lists this clonotype with a count of one. This chain connects TRBV2 to TRBJ1-1, with unresolved D. V lost 7 bases to trimming and J lost 0 bases, with 3 bases between them. Germline V gene data show CDR1 as SNHLY and CDR2 as FYNNEI. The CDR3 has 11 amino acids. The CDR3 protein is CASNMNTEAFF. The CDR3 region has the DNA TGTGCCAGCAACATGAACACTGAAGCTTTCTTT.

In its sample, this clonotype was seen a few times. The chain carries TRBV2 and TRBJ1-5; 8 nucleotides agree with TRBD1. V lost 6 bases, J lost 1 base, and 5 bases stayed unmatched. Germline-derived CDR1 and CDR2 are SNHLY and FYNNEI. The CDR3 is 15 residues long. In DNA, the CDR3 is TGTGCCAGCAGAAGGACAGGGATGAGCAATCAGCCCCAGCATTTT. It is translated as CASRRTGMSNQPQHF. Together with reference TRBV2 and TRBJ1-5, the CDR3 gives the full variable domain: EPEVTQTPSHQVTQMGQEVILRCVPISNHLYFYWYRQILGQKVEFLVSFYNNEISEKSEIFDDQFSVERPDGSNFTLKIRSTKLEDSAMYFCASRRTGMSNQPQHFGDGTRLSIL.

This clonotype appeared once. The chain carries TRBV20-1 and TRBJ2-3; 10 nucleotides agree with TRBD2. The V gene's germline CDR1 is DFQATT and CDR2 SNEGSKA (reference sequence). The J segment lost 3 bases and the V segment lost 0 bases, leaving 9 bases of the junction unmatched. This CDR3 region has 17 residues. CDR3 protein: CSARDRLAGVMTDTQYF. The CDR3 DNA reads TGCAGTGCTAGAGATCGGCTAGCGGGAGTAATGACAGATACGCAGTATTTT.

In its sample, this clonotype was seen a few times. The CDR3: CASSVMWEFEWDIQYF. For the CDR3, the DNA is TGTGCCAGCAGTGTTATGTGGGAATTCGAATGGGACATTCAGTACTTC. The chain couples TRBV2 to TRBJ2-4; unclear D gene. V was clipped by 4 bases and J by 8 bases, with 21 bases between them. The germline gives CDR1 SNHLY, CDR2 FYNNEI. The CDR3 is 16 amino acids.

This clonotype was picked up a small number of times. This sequence joins TRBV27 and TRBJ2-7; a weak D match, TRBD2 (5 bases). CDR1 and CDR2 from the germline V gene are MNHEY and SMNVEV (reference sequence). The CDR3 spans 15 residues. Trimming cost V 8 bases and J 2 bases, with 19 bases left between them. CDR3 DNA sequence: TGTGCCAGCTCCCTAGAGGGCACAACACCCTACGAGCAGTACTTC. Encoded protein: CASSLEGTTPYEQYF.

This chain links TRBV10-2 with TRBJ2-7; D possibly uses TRBD1 or TRBD2 (5 bases each). This CDR3 has 13 amino acids. Trimming took off 5 bases at V and 2 bases at J, with 10 bases between the two ends. CDR1 WSHSY and CDR2 SAAADI come from the germline V gene. Here the CDR3 DNA reads TGCGCCAGCAGTCGGGGACCTCCCTACGAGCAGTACTTC. Translated: CASSRGPPYEQYF.

CDR3 bases: TGTGCCAGCAAACGACCTGGACTAGCGGGGCCCCGAGAGACCCAGTACTTC. Its protein product is CASKRPGLAGPRETQYF. The rearrangement links TRBV12-3 or TRBV12-4 to TRBJ2-5; TRBD2 aligns across 12 bases. The V gene end was trimmed by 7 bases and the J gene end by 4 bases; junction bases not matched to a gene: 13. This CDR3 comprises 17 residues.

The chain combines TRBV20-1 with TRBJ2-4; no clear D. With the DNA end fitting TRBJ2-7 better, the J assignment may be wrong. Germline CDR1 is DFQATT and CDR2 is SNEGSKA (reference sequence). The CDR3 length is 12 residues. This chain's CDR3 is CSAPGRYYEQYF. Here the CDR3 DNA reads TGCAGTGCCCCTGGACGGTATTACGAGCAGTACTTC.

The chain has TRBV4-2 and TRBJ2-5; 10 bases align to TRBD1. The CDR3 length is 14 residues. V trimming: 4 bases; J trimming: 5 bases; junction bases outside the gene matches: 4. Germline-derived CDR1 and CDR2 are LGHNA and YNFKEQ. CDR3 loop: CASSLGTGAETQYF. DNA of the CDR3: TGTGCCAGCAGCCTTGGGACAGGGGCTGAGACCCAGTACTTC.

V is TRBV7-9 and J is TRBJ1-6; the D gene is possibly TRBD1 (6 bases). The CDR3 totals 14 residues. Germline V gene data show CDR1 as SEHNR and CDR2 as FQNEAQ (reference sequence). Trimming cost V 4 bases and J 6 bases, with 10 bases left between them. CDR3 in DNA: TGTGCCAGCAGCTGGGGGGCGCCTAATTCACCCCTCCACTTT. Protein product: CASSWGAPNSPLHF.

Written as DNA, the CDR3 is TGCAGTGCCATCTACCCCAGGGAGAATAGGGGTATCTACGAGCAGTACTTC. It translates to CSAIYPRENRGIYEQYF. This chain links TRBV20-1 with TRBJ2-7, with D tentatively TRBD1 or TRBD2 (5 bases each). Germline V CDR1 and CDR2: DFQATT, SNEGSKA (reference sequence). The CDR3 sequence is 17 residues long. V lost 6 bases and J 3 bases, leaving 27 bases between the germline ends.

The rearrangement uses TRBV29-1 and TRBJ1-4; 11 bases are a match to TRBD1. Germline values: CDR1 SQVTM, CDR2 ANQGSEA. With V trimmed by 0 bases and J by 8 bases, 5 bases remained unmatched. This CDR3 has 15 amino acids. The CDR3 bases are TGCAGCGTTGAAGATCCCGGGACAGGGGGAGAAAAACTGTTTTTT. Translation gives CSVEDPGTGGEKLFF.

The genes are TRBV6-4 and TRBJ2-7; TRBD2 agrees at 10 bases. The CDR3 extends over 15 amino acids. V was pared by 4 bases and J by 7 bases, with 10 bases of the junction left unmatched. From germline, CDR1 is MRHNA and CDR2 SNTAGT. The CDR3 region has the DNA TGTGCCAGCAGTGTGAGCGGGAGGGCCTCTAATGAGCAGTACTTC. Translating it yields CASSVSGRASNEQYF.

V gene TRBV7-2 combines with J gene TRBJ2-7; the match to TRBD1 covers 7 bases. With V trimmed by 5 bases and J by 3 bases, 10 bases remained unmatched. Germline V gene data show CDR1 as SGHTA and CDR2 as FQGNSA. This CDR3 has 15 amino acids. The CDR3 DNA reads TGTGCCAGCAGCCCGACAGGGCCCACGAACTACGAGCAGTACTTC. It codes for CASSPTGPTNYEQYF.

This clonotype showed up just a few times. CDR3 nucleotide sequence: TGTGCCACTTGGGAAGGGATTGCCCCCAGAAGCTACACCTTC. This gives the protein CATWEGIAPRSYTF. This chain links TRBV7-2 with TRBJ1-2; D gene unclear. Trimming took off 10 bases at V and 9 bases at J, with 24 bases between the two ends. The CDR3 has 14 residues. Germline V gives CDR1 SGHTA, CDR2 FQGNSA. The full variable domain, its missing parts supplied by reference TRBV7-2 and TRBJ1-2, is GAGVSQSPSNKVTEKGKDVELRCDPISGHTALYWYRQSLGQGLEFLIYFQGNSAPDKSGLPSDRFSAERTGGSVSTLTIQRTQQEDSAVYLCATWEGIAPRSYTFGSGTRLTVV.

This clonotype was observed a few times. V gene TRBV11-2 combines with J gene TRBJ2-7, with D hard to call. Germline V gene data show CDR1 as SGHAT and CDR2 as FQNNGV. There are 13 residues in the CDR3. Trimming cost V 3 bases and J 2 bases, with 8 bases left between them. CDR3 DNA sequence: TGTGCCAGCAGCTTTGGGTTTACCTACGAGCAGTACTTC. Protein product: CASSFGFTYEQYF.

The J gene is TRBJ2-4, the V gene TRBV9; 9 bases match TRBD1. The CDR3 extends over 18 amino acids. Per germline, CDR1 SGDLS and CDR2 YYNGEE. V lost 2 bases, J lost 0 bases, and 9 bases stayed unmatched. The CDR3 DNA follows: TGTGCCAGCAGCGTCGGTTACAGGGGGCCTTTAGCCAAAAACATTCAGTACTTC. It yields the protein CASSVGYRGPLAKNIQYF.

The chain has TRBV25-1 and TRBJ2-5; 9 bases are shared with TRBD2. CDR1 MGHDK and CDR2 SYGVNS come from the germline V gene. Trimming took 3 bases from V and 1 from J; bases not matched to a gene: 6. The CDR3 consists of 16 residues. The CDR3 spells CASSDWVAGVQETQYF. CDR3 nucleotides: TGTGCCAGCAGTGACTGGGTAGCGGGGGTCCAAGAGACCCAGTACTTC.

J is TRBJ2-1 and V is TRBV13; D unclear. This CDR3 contains 16 residues. Germline V gene lookup returns CDR1 PRHDT and CDR2 FYEKMQ (reference sequence). The V end lost 8 bases, the J end lost 5 bases, and 22 bases lay between the germline ends. In DNA, the CDR3 is TGTGCCAGCGCCTACAAAGTCACTGGATTTCACAATGAGCAGTTCTTC. Its translation is CASAYKVTGFHNEQFF.

This rearrangement joins TRBV5-1 to TRBJ2-1; TRBD1 matches 9 bases. The CDR3 spans 13 residues. V gave up 4 bases and J gave up 7 bases; unmatched junction bases: 3. Germline CDR1 reads SGHRS; CDR2 reads YFSETQ. The CDR3, as DNA: TGCGCCAGCAGCGGACAGGGGCCTAATGAGCAGTTCTTC. It is translated as CASSGQGPNEQFF. The whole variable domain, remainder taken from reference TRBV5-1 and TRBJ2-1, is KAGVTQTPRYLIKTRGQQVTLSCSPISGHRSVSWYQQTPGQGLQFLFEYFSETQRNKGNFPGRFSGRQFSNSRSEMNVSTLELGDSALYLCASSGQGPNEQFFGPGTRLTVL.

This clonotype was counted many times. This chain connects TRBV4-1 to TRBJ2-7, with 12 positions matching TRBD2. Germline loops: CDR1 MGHRA, CDR2 YSYEKL. The CDR3 length is 21 residues. The J segment lost 3 bases and the V segment lost 4 bases, leaving 22 bases of the junction unmatched. The CDR3 DNA reads TGCGCCAGCAGCCGTGGACCACAGACGACTCTAGCGGGAGGGCCAGTCTACGAGCAGTACTTC. Encoded protein: CASSRGPQTTLAGGPVYEQYF.

The chain is built from TRBV10-1 and TRBJ2-1; D not certain. Germline V gene lookup returns CDR1 WNHNN and CDR2 SYGVQD (reference sequence). V lost 7 bases to trimming and J lost 2 bases, with 9 bases between them. The CDR3 is made up of 13 amino acids. CDR3 residues: CASIPGTYNEQFF. The CDR3 DNA reads as TGCGCCAGCATTCCGGGCACCTACAATGAGCAGTTCTTC.

The genes are TRBV12-3 or TRBV12-4 and TRBJ2-7, with TRBD1 matching 8 bases. This CDR3 is 16 amino acids long. V lost 6 bases, J lost 4 bases, and 14 bases stayed unmatched. The CDR3 spells CASSRPPGTGYYEQYF. The CDR3 DNA is TGTGCCAGCAGCCGACCTCCCGGGACAGGATATTACGAGCAGTACTTC.

This chain uses TRBV6-2 or TRBV6-3 with TRBJ2-1; 9 bases agree with TRBD2. V was pared by 2 bases and J by 4 bases, with 3 bases of the junction left unmatched. The germline V gene encodes CDR1 MNHEY and CDR2 SVGEGT. The CDR3 contains 15 residues. The DNA for the CDR3 is TGTGCCAGCAGTTACGCGGGAGGGCCGTACAATGAGCAGTTCTTC. Its protein is CASSYAGGPYNEQFF.